These T cell receptor beta chains were read from a single sample in a study of T cell changes during pregnancy in multiple sclerosis. Repertoires were generated with immunoSEQ multiplex PCR, while TCRdb's copy carries only in-frame clones and drops some. The sample holds about 100,000 clones; 90% to 95% are singletons and the top ten take approximately 1%. The specimen comprised peripheral blood, sampled before pregnancy. The receptors come from a female donor with multiple sclerosis, enrolled in a pregnancy study. Each CDR3 is given with its conserved first and last residue. The D gene is left open where the match is weak. Expanded clones are given a class, and other clones once, few, many or no size at all.

>TRBD2|-|TRBJ2-1|TRBV9
TGTGCCAGCAGCGTTAACATCCTAGCGGGAGGGTCTAATGAGCAGTTCTTC
CASSVNILAGGSNEQFF
>-|-|TRBJ2-2|TRBV19
TGTGCCACACAAGACACCGGGGAGCTGTTTTTT
CATQDTGELFF
>TRBD1|-|TRBJ2-2|TRBV27
TGTGCCAGCAGTCTATGGGACAGAACCGGGGAGCTGTTTTTT
CASSLWDRTGELFF
>TRBD2|-|TRBJ2-7|TRBV28
TGTGCCAGCAGTTCCTCCCGGACTAGCGGGAGGTACGAGCAGTACTTC
CASSSSRTSGRYEQYF
>TRBD2|once|TRBJ2-3|TRBV4-2
TGTGCCAGCAGCCAAAAGCCCGGACAGGGATATGGAGGGACTAGCGGGATAAACACAGATACGCAGTATTTT
CASSQKPGQGYGGTSGINTDTQYF
>-|-|TRBJ1-1|TRBV19
TGTGCCAGTAGTCCACGGGGGGGAGAAGGTGGGCACACTGAAGCTTTCTTT
CASSPRGGEGGHTEAFF
>-|-|TRBJ2-1|TRBV29-1
TGCAGCGTGCTGGGCTTCAATGAGCAGTTCTTC
CSVLGFNEQFF
>TRBD2|-|TRBJ2-7|TRBV14
TGTGCCAGCAGTCGAATGACTAGCGGGAGTGTCTACGAGCAGTACTTC
CASSRMTSGSVYEQYF
>-|few|TRBJ2-4|TRBV5-1
TGCGCCAGCAGCTTGGAGGGGGCGGGGAGGTCGGGCAACATTCAGTACTTC
CASSLEGAGRSGNIQYF
>TRBD2|-|TRBJ2-3|TRBV10-3
TGTGCCATCAGTGAAGTCTGGGCGGGAGGAACAGATACGCAGTATTTT
CAISEVWAGGTDTQYF
>-|-|TRBJ1-2|TRBV30
TGTGCCTGGACCCTCGAGAACTATGGCTACACCTTC
CAWTLENYGYTF
>TRBD2|-|TRBJ2-1|TRBV27
TGTGCCAGCAGTCCTTCGGGACTATACGACAATGAGCAGTTCTTC
CASSPSGLYDNEQFF
>TRBD1|-|TRBJ2-7|TRBV5-1
TGCGCCAGCAGCCCGAGGGTCGGGACAGGTTCAATCGAGCAGTACTTC
CASSPRVGTGSIEQYF
>-|-|TRBJ2-7|TRBV2
TGTGCCAGTGGCCTAGACGGGAGCTCCTACGAGCAGTACTTC
CASGLDGSSYEQYF